This T cell receptor beta chain was identified during a study of shared clonotypes between healthy human individuals. Points from the study as a whole: Several donors showed sharing of about 4.7% of naive CD4 clonotypes.

V lost 6 bases and J lost 4; bases outside the gene matches: 1. Germline lookup yields CDR1 MNHEY and CDR2 SVGAGI. The CDR3 runs 15 residues. Healthy adults negative for HIV, lacking recent acute infections or vaccinations, served as donors. Turning to this clone: The antigen remains undetermined.

In the study's own analysis: Junction-only immunoSEQ sequences carried no quality scores, so filtering differed. Assay used: immunoSEQ multiplex PCR; TCRdb lists only in-frame clones, some missing. From that table come the V and J calls and clone size; the DNA was used to work out D and trimming. The sample contains more than 2 million clones, around 95% of which appear only once. J is TRBJ2-2 and V is TRBV6-5; TRBD2 matches 14 bases. Input material: naive CD4+ T cells sorted from blood. Subset denoted: CD45RA+ positively selected. This clonotype was obtained from a man younger than 35 in good health. CDR3 residues: CASRGLAGVTGELFF. CDR3 nucleotides: TGTGCCAGCAGGGGACTAGCGGGAGTCACCGGGGAGCTGTTTTTT.